This T cell receptor (beta chain) originates from a study of T cell repertoires in cytomegalovirus infection. In the study overall: Both CMV infection and a matching HLA type were indicated by public TCR beta signatures.

This clonotype was picked up a small number of times. V gave up 5 bases and J gave up 2 bases, with 13 bases separating them. Germline V gene data show CDR1 as PRHDT and CDR2 as FYEKMQ (reference sequence). The CDR3 is 14 amino acids. TCRdb itself ran the reads through MiXCR, one entry per CDR3 protein. The table has roughly 600,000 distinct CDR3 sequences, approximately 25% seen once. The V and J genes are TRBV13 and TRBJ2-7; a weak D match, TRBD2 (7 bases). The receptor was isolated from a human donor in good health (CMV status not recorded). Some clones in this sample may be carry-over from other donors' samples. The source material was CD8+ T cells from PBMCs. The CDR3 DNA sequence: TGTGCCAGCAGCCCGGGGGGCGCGACCTACGAGCAGTACTTC. It translates to CASSPGGATYEQYF. The whole variable domain, filled in from reference TRBV13 and TRBJ2-7, reads AAGVIQSPRHLIKEKRETATLKCYPIPRHDTVYWYQQGPGQDPQFLISFYEKMQSDKGSIPDRFSAQQFSDYHSELNMSSLELGDSALYFCASSPGGATYEQYFGPGTRLTVT.